These T cell receptor beta chains were read from a single sample in a study of CD8+ T cells in alopecia areata. The assay was immunoSEQ multiplex PCR, and TCRdb's table has in-frame clones only and misses some. The table shows around 200,000 clones, with roughly 53% occurring only once. Material: CD8+ T cells sorted from blood, obtained at week 24, from a patient treated with tofacitinib. The receptors stem from a human donor with alopecia areata. The CDR3 runs from the conserved cysteine through the conserved F or W. The D gene is left open where the match is weak. Size tells how often a clone was seen (once, few, many) or the class of an expanded clone, and some rows leave it out.

j_call d_call clone_size v_call cdr3_aa cdr3_nt
TRBJ1-2 NA once TRBV6-5 CASSYSLASDGYTF TGTGCCAGCAGTTACTCGCTGGCCTCTGATGGCTACACCTTC
TRBJ2-2 NA NA TRBV29-1 CSAAGSPSGELFF TGCAGCGCCGCGGGGTCCCCCAGCGGGGAGCTGTTTTTT
TRBJ1-2 NA NA TRBV29-1 CSVVGYNYGYTF TGCAGCGTTGTCGGCTATAACTATGGCTACACCTTC
TRBJ1-4 TRBD1 many TRBV5-6 CASSQEGQGASEKLFF TGTGCCAGCAGCCAGGAGGGACAGGGGGCGAGTGAAAAACTGTTTTTT
TRBJ1-2 TRBD1 NA TRBV2 CASQGADGYTF TGTGCCAGCCAGGGGGCAGATGGCTACACCTTC
TRBJ2-2 NA NA TRBV7-3 CASSLELTNTGELFF TGTGCCAGCAGCTTAGAGCTAACCAACACCGGGGAGCTGTTTTTT
TRBJ2-5 NA NA TRBV11-2 CASSRPLYQETQYF TGTGCCAGCAGCCGGCCCCTGTACCAAGAGACCCAGTACTTC
TRBJ2-7 TRBD2 NA TRBV6-8 CASSPRLAGTYEQYF TGTGCCAGCAGCCCCCGACTAGCGGGAACCTACGAGCAGTACTTC
TRBJ2-5 TRBD2 NA TRBV2 CANVAGASMHQYF TGTGCCAACGTAGCGGGGGCCTCCATGCACCAGTACTTC
TRBJ2-5 NA NA TRBV7-9 CASSLAREGLTQYF TGTGCCAGCAGCTTAGCGCGAGAGGGGTTGACCCAGTACTTC
TRBJ1-1 NA NA TRBV20-1 CSCGANTEAFF TGCAGTTGTGGGGCGAACACTGAAGCTTTCTTT
TRBJ1-5 NA few TRBV10-3 CAISDRGDQPQHF TGTGCCATCAGTGACAGGGGAGATCAGCCCCAGCATTTT
TRBJ1-2 NA NA TRBV27 CASSWGQGAYGYTF TGTGCCAGCAGTTGGGGACAAGGCGCCTATGGCTACACCTTC
TRBJ2-6 NA many TRBV5-1 CASRLGSGANVLTF TGCGCCAGCAGATTAGGGTCTGGGGCCAACGTCCTGACTTTC
TRBJ2-1 NA NA TRBV13 CAIRGVISSYNEQFF TGTGCCATCCGAGGGGTAATTAGCTCCTACAATGAGCAGTTCTTC
TRBJ2-6 TRBD1 NA TRBV15 CATSRVQGSGANVLTF TGTGCCACCAGCAGGGTACAGGGGTCTGGGGCCAACGTCCTGACTTTC
TRBJ2-3 NA NA TRBV15 CATRRGSLRTDTQYF TGTGCCACCAGGCGGGGCAGCCTCCGCACAGATACGCAGTATTTT
TRBJ2-7 NA few TRBV2 CASVGGQSPYEQYF TGTGCCAGCGTCGGGGGACAGAGTCCCTACGAGCAGTACTTC
TRBJ1-5 NA few TRBV7-8 CASSLKSNQPQHF TGTGCCAGCAGCTTAAAAAGCAATCAGCCCCAGCATTTT
TRBJ1-2 TRBD1 NA TRBV13 CASSSEGAYYGYTF TGTGCCAGCAGCTCAGAGGGGGCGTACTATGGCTACACCTTC
TRBJ2-3 TRBD2 NA TRBV13 CASSRPGLAGGFRDTQYF TGTGCCAGCAGCAGACCGGGACTAGCGGGAGGATTTCGGGATACGCAGTATTTT
TRBJ2-3 TRBD1 NA TRBV27 CASSVRDRGSDTQYF TGTGCCAGCAGTGTCCGGGACAGGGGGTCAGATACGCAGTATTTT
TRBJ2-3 TRBD2 NA TRBV5-1 CASSLGGPTRGDTDTQYF TGCGCCAGCAGCTTGGGGGGCCCCACGCGGGGGGACACAGATACGCAGTATTTT
TRBJ2-3 NA NA TRBV10-3 CAISPWVWADTQYF TGTGCCATCAGTCCCTGGGTCTGGGCGGATACGCAGTATTTT
TRBJ2-5 NA NA TRBV6-5 CACWGGETQYF TGTGCCTGCTGGGGCGGGGAGACCCAGTACTTC
TRBJ2-1 NA NA TRBV27 CASTPTAGSYNEQFF TGTGCCAGCACTCCAACGGCAGGTAGCTACAATGAGCAGTTCTTC
TRBJ2-5 NA NA TRBV29-1 CSASRGNRAQETQYF TGCAGCGCCTCTAGGGGTAACAGGGCCCAAGAGACCCAGTACTTC
TRBJ1-5 NA few TRBV30 CAWSVLGGSQPQHF TGTGCCTGGAGTGTACTGGGGGGGAGTCAGCCCCAGCATTTT
TRBJ1-5 NA NA TRBV6-5 CASSYSGGSQPQHF TGTGCCAGCAGTTACTCAGGGGGAAGTCAGCCCCAGCATTTT
TRBJ1-4 NA NA TRBV7-9 CASSPLGGLGNEKLFF TGTGCCAGCAGCCCTCTCGGGGGGCTAGGTAATGAAAAACTGTTTTTT
TRBJ1-1 NA NA TRBV5-1 CASSLGRLNTEAFF TGCGCCAGCAGCTTGGGGCGGCTGAACACTGAAGCTTTCTTT
TRBJ1-5 TRBD1 NA TRBV19 CASSGDRVPQPQHF TGTGCCAGTAGTGGGGACAGGGTACCTCAGCCCCAGCATTTT
TRBJ2-2 TRBD1 NA TRBV27 CASRRTGRGTGELFF TGTGCCAGCAGAAGGACAGGGAGAGGGACCGGGGAGCTGTTTTTT
TRBJ2-2 TRBD1 NA TRBV5-1 CASSLLPLGQPNTGELFF TGCGCCAGCAGCTTACTGCCCCTGGGACAGCCAAACACCGGGGAGCTGTTTTTT
TRBJ2-7 TRBD1 NA TRBV27 CASSLSRQGAWDEQYF TGTGCCAGCAGTTTATCGCGACAGGGGGCATGGGACGAGCAGTACTTC
TRBJ2-3 TRBD2 NA TRBV4-1 CASSQVASGGDTQYF TGCGCCAGCAGCCAAGTAGCCAGCGGGGGAGATACGCAGTATTTT